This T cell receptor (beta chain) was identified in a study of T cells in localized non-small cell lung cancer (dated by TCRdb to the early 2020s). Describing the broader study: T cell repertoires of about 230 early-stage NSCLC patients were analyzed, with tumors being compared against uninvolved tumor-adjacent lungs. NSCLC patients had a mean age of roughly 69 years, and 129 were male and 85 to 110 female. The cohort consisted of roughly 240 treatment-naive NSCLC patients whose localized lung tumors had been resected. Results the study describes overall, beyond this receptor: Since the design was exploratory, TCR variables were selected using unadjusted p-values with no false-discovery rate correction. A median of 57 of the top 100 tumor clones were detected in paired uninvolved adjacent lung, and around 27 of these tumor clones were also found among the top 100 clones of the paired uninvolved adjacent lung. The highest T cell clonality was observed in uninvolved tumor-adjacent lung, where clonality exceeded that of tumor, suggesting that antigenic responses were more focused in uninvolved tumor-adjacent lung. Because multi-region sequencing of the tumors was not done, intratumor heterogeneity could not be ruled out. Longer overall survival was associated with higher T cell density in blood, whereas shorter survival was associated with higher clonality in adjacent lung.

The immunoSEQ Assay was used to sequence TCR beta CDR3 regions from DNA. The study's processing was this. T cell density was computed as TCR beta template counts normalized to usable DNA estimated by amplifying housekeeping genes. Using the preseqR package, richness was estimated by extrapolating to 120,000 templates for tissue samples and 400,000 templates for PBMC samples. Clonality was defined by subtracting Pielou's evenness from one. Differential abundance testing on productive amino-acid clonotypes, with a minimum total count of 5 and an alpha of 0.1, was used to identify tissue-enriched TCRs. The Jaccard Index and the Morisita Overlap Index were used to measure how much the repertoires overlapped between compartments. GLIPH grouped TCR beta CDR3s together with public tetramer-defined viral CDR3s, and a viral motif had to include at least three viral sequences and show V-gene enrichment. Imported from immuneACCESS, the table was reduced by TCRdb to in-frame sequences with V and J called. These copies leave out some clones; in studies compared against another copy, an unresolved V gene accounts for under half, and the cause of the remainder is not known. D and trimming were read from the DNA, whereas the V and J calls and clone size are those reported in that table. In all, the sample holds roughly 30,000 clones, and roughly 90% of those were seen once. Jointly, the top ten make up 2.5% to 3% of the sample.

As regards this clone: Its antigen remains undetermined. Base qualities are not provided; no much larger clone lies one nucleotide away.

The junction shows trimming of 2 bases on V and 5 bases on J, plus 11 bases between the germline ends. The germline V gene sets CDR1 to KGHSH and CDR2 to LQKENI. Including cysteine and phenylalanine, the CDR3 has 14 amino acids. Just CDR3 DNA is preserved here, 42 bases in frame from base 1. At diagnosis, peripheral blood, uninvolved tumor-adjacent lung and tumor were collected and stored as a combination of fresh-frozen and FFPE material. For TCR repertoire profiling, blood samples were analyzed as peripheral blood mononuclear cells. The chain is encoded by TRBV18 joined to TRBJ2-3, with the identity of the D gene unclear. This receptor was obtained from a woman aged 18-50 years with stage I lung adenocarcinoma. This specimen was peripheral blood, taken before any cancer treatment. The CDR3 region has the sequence CASSPKTDRDTQYF. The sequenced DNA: TGTGCCAGCTCACCAAAGACTGACCGAGATACGCAGTATTTT. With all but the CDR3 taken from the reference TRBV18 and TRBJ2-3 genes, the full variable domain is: NAGVMQNPRHLVRRRGQEARLRCSPMKGHSHVYWYRQLPEEGLKFMVYLQKENIIDESGMPKERFSAEFPKEGPSILRIQQVVRGDSAAYFCASSPKTDRDTQYFGPGTRLTVL.